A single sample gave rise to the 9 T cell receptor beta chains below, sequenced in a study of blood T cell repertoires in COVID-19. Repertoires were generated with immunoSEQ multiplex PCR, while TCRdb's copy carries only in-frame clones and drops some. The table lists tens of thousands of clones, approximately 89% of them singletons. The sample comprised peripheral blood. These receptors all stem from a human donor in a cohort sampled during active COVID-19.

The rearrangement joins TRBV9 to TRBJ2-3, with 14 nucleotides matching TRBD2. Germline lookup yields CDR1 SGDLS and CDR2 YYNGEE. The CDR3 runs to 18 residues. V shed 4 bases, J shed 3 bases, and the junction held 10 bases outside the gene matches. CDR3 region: CASSRRLAGGPLTDTQYF. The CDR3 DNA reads TGTGCCAGCAGCCGGAGACTAGCGGGAGGGCCCTTGACAGATACGCAGTATTTT.

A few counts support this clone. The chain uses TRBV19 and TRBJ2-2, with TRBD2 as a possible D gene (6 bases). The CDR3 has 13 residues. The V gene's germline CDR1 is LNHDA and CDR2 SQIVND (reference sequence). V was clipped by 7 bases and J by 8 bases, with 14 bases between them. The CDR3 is CASMGWGEGELFF. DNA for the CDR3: TGTGCCAGTATGGGATGGGGGGAAGGGGAGCTGTTTTTT.

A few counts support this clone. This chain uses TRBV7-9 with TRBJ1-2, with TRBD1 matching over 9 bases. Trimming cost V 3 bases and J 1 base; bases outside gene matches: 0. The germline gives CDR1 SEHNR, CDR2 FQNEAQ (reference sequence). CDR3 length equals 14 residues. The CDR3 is CASSLGQGNYGYTF. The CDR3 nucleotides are TGTGCCAGCAGCTTGGGACAGGGTAACTATGGCTACACCTTC.

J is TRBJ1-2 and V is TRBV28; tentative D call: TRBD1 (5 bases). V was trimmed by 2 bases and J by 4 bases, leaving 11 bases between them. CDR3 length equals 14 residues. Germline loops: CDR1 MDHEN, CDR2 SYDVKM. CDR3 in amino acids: CASSLPTGTYGYTF. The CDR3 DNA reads TGTGCCAGCAGTTTACCTACAGGCACCTATGGCTACACCTTC.

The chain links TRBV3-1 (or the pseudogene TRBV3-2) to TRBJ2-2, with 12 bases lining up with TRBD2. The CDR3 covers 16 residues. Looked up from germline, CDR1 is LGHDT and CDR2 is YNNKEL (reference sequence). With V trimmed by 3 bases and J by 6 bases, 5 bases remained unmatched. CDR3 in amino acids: CASSQTSGSLAGELFF. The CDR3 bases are TGTGCCAGCAGCCAGACTAGCGGGAGTTTAGCCGGGGAGCTGTTTTTT.

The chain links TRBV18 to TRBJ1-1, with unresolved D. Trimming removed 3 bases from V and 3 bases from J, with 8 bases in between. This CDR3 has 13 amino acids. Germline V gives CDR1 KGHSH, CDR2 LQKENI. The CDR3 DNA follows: TGTGCCAGCTCACCTAGCCGGGACACTGAAGCTTTCTTT. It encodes CASSPSRDTEAFF.

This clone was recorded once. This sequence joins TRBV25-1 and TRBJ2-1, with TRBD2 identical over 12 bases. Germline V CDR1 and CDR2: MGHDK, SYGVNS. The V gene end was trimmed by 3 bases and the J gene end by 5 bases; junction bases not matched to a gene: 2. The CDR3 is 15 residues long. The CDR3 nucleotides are TGTGCCAGCAGTGACACTAGCGGGGGGCACAATGAGCAGTTCTTC. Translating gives CASSDTSGGHNEQFF.

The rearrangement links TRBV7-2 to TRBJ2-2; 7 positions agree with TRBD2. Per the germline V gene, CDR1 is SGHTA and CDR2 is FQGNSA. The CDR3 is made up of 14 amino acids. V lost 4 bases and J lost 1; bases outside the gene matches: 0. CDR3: CASSSGGNTGELFF. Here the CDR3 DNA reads TGTGCCAGCAGCTCGGGGGGGAACACCGGGGAGCTGTTTTTT.

The CDR3 DNA reads TGTGCCAGCAGCTTGGACAGGGCAATTGTAACAGATACGCAGTATTTT. As protein: CASSLDRAIVTDTQYF. The J gene is TRBJ2-3, the V gene TRBV7-2; the match to TRBD1 covers 8 bases. Germline V CDR1 and CDR2: SGHTA, FQGNSA. The CDR3 is made up of 16 amino acids. V gave up 3 bases and J gave up 3 bases; unmatched junction bases: 8.